This T cell receptor beta chain was recorded in a study of CD8+ T cells in alopecia areata. A few counts support this clone. Extracted from the samples, RNA was reverse transcribed into cDNA to serve as the sequencing template. Profiled with immunoSEQ multiplex PCR; TCRdb holds only in-frame clones, not every one. The sample lists some 200,000 clones; more than 55% were seen once. Treatment denoted: oral pan-JAK inhibitor, 5-10 mg twice daily. V was clipped by 0 bases and J by 1 base; unmatched bases: 2. The V gene's germline CDR1 is LGHNA and CDR2 YSLEER. The CDR3 loop spans 15 amino acids. The chain links TRBV4-3 to TRBJ1-1; 7 bases map to TRBD1. This TCR came from a human donor with alopecia areata. Source: CD4+ T cells sorted from blood, taken at week 4, from a patient treated with tofacitinib. The CDR3 region is CASSQEQGRNTEAFF. The CDR3 DNA follows: TGCGCCAGCAGCCAAGAACAGGGGAGGAACACTGAAGCTTTCTTT.